This T cell receptor (beta chain) was recorded in a study of T cell responses to AZD1222 COVID-19 vaccine. The assay was immunoSEQ multiplex PCR, and TCRdb's table has in-frame clones only and misses some. The top ten hold roughly 5.2% of the sample, which has 50,000 to 60,000 clones, over 70% seen once. CDR1 is SGHRS and CDR2 is YFSETQ in the germline V gene. The CDR3 has 15 amino acids. V was shortened by 5 bases and J by 8 bases, with 19 bases between the two germline ends. The table lists this clone with a count of one. This sequence was found in an adult who received the AZD1222 COVID-19 vaccine. The rearrangement uses TRBV5-1 and TRBJ1-4, with TRBD1 as a possible D gene (6 bases). This material consisted of peripheral blood, taken 28 days after the second AZD1222 dose. CDR3 sequence: CASSSGAGAEEKLFF. CDR3 DNA sequence: TGCGCCAGCAGTTCAGGGGCAGGGGCAGAGGAAAAACTGTTTTTT.